This T cell receptor (beta chain) was profiled in a study of blood T cell repertoires in COVID-19. There are 13 residues in the CDR3. V was shortened by 1 base and J by 9 bases, with 9 bases between the two germline ends. Germline CDR1 is SGHVS and CDR2 is FQNEAQ. Using immunoSEQ multiplex PCR, the repertoire was profiled, and TCRdb retains in-frame clones only, with some absent. The sample lists 160,000 or so clones; roughly 90% were seen once. In terms of age and location, participants ranged from roughly 18 to 100 years and lived in 24 US areas. The receptor comes from a woman in her forties or fifties who had recovered from COVID-19. Specimen: PBMCs or T cells enriched from blood (not recorded which). The gene calls are TRBV7-8 and TRBJ2-2; no clear D gene. As DNA, the CDR3 is TGTGCCAGCAGCTTAGTCCCCGTTTGGGAGCTGTTTTTT. The encoded protein is CASSLVPVWELFF. Full variable domain (outside the CDR3, taken from reference TRBV7-8 and TRBJ2-2): GAGVSQSPRYKVAKRGQDVALRCDPISGHVSLFWYQQALGQGPEFLTYFQNEAQLDKSGLPSDRFFAERPEGSVSTLKIQRTQQEDSAVYLCASSLVPVWELFFGEGSRLTVL.